This record covers a single T cell receptor beta chain. The record originates from a study of long-term antiretroviral therapy in people with HIV. V lost 6 bases, J lost 2 bases, and 18 bases lay in between. The CDR3 runs to 16 residues. Germline CDR1 and CDR2: LNHDA and SQIVND (reference sequence). Researchers report immunoSEQ v3.0 was run at survey level. TCRdb's copy holds only in-frame clones and misses some; the assay was immunoSEQ multiplex PCR. The profile shows around 8,000 clones, over 75% of them singletons. The sequence came from a man aged 35 to 55 with HIV. Sequenced here: unsorted PBMCs, sampled about 2.6 years before starting antiretroviral therapy. The rearrangement links TRBV19 to TRBJ2-3; D may be TRBD1 or TRBD2 (6 bases each). The CDR3 DNA sequence: TGTGCCAGTAGGTTCGGGACGGGGGCCGCCACAGATACGCAGTATTTT. Amino acid sequence: CASRFGTGAATDTQYF.